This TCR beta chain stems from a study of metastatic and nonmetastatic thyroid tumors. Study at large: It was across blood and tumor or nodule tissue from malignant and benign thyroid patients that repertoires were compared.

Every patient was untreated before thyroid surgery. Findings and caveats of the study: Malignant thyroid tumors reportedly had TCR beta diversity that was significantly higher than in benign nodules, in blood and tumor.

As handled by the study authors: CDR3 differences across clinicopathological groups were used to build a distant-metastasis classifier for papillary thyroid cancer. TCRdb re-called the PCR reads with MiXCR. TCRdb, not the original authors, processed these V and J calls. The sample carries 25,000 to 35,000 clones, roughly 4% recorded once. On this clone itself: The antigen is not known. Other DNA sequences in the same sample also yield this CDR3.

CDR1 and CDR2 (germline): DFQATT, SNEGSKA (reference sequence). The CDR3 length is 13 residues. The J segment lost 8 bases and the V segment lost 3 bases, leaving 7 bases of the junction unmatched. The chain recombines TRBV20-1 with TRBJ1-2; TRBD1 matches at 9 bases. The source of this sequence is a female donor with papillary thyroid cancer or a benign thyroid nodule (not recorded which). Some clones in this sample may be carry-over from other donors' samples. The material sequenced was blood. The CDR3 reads CSASRDRVGGYTF. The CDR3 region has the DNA TGCAGTGCTAGCCGGGACAGGGTAGGGGGCTACACCTTC.